This T cell receptor (beta chain) was documented in a study of T cells after yellow fever vaccination. Whole-study results and caveats: Post-booster repertoires contained most primary-vaccination clones again (about 95% CD4, 85% to 90% CD8). A faster peak, day 5 versus 15, was reached by the weaker secondary response.

TCRdb used MiXCR to reprocess the 5' RACE reads, holding one entry per CDR3 protein. The sample lists hundreds of thousands of distinct CDR3 sequences, roughly an eighth seen once, with 15% in the top ten. The germline CDR1 and CDR2 sequences are SGHRS and YFSETQ. This CDR3 comprises 13 residues. V shed 4 bases and J shed 4 bases, with 12 bases lying between them. On this clonotype: The antigen remains unidentified.

This chain links TRBV5-1 with TRBJ2-7, with a possible D match to TRBD2 (6 bases). The sequence was obtained from a man aged 30-40 years who received the YFV17D yellow fever vaccine. The specimen was PBMCs, collected on the day of the yellow fever booster vaccination. CDR3 protein: CASSPLAGYEQYF. In DNA form, the CDR3 reads TGCGCCAGCAGCCCACTCGCGGGGTACGAGCAGTACTTC.